This T cell receptor beta chain was documented in a study of T cells after yellow fever vaccination. Study-wide background: Low-cell-number fractions underwent preparation using SMART-Seq v4 Ultra Low Input.

The ends were cut back, 5 bases at V and 5 bases at J, with 8 bases in the middle. The CDR3 consists of 12 residues. Per germline, CDR1 SGHTA and CDR2 FQGNSA. This clonotype was picked up a small number of times. A universal primer site and UMIs were added as TCR cDNA was made by 5'RACE template switching. MiXCR, run by TCRdb on the 5' RACE reads, gives a single entry per CDR3 protein. Of hundreds of thousands of distinct CDR3 sequences listed, about a fifth were seen once; the top ten hold roughly a sixth. This TCR was recovered from a young man who received the YFV17D yellow fever vaccine. The sequenced sample was PBMCs, obtained around 3 weeks after the first yellow fever vaccination. V is TRBV7-2 and J is TRBJ2-3; D call uncertain. The CDR3 sequence: CASSPWRDTQYF. Here the CDR3 DNA reads TGTGCCAGCAGCCCCTGGAGAGATACGCAGTATTTT.